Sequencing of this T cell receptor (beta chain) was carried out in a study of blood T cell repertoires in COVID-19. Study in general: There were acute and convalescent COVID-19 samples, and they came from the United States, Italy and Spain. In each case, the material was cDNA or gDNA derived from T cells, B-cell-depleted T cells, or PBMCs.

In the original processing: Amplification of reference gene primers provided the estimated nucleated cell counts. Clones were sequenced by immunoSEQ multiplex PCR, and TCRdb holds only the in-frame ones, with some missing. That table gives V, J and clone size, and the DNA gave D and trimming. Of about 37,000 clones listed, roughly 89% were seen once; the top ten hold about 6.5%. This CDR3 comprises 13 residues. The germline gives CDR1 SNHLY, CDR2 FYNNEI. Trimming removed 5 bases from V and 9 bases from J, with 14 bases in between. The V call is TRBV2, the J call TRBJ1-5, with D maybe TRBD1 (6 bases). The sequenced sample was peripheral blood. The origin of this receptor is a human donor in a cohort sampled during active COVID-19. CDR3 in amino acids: CASSLDSAWPQHF. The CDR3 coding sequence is TGTGCCAGCAGTTTGGACAGTGCCTGGCCCCAGCATTTT. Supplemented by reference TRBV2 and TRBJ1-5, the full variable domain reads EPEVTQTPSHQVTQMGQEVILRCVPISNHLYFYWYRQILGQKVEFLVSFYNNEISEKSEIFDDQFSVERPDGSNFTLKIRSTKLEDSAMYFCASSLDSAWPQHFGDGTRLSIL.